This entry lists 28 T cell receptor beta chains sequenced from one sample in a study of cytomegalovirus exposure and HLA in healthy donors. PCR involved 60 Vbeta and 13 Jbeta primers. Produced via immunoSEQ multiplex PCR; TCRdb's table is partial and in-frame only. The sample gives 150,000 to 200,000 clones, 75% to 90% of which show up once; approximately 2% is in the top ten. The sample taken for sequencing was PBMCs. Receptors originate from a human donor in good health.

This clone was recorded a few times. The V and J genes are TRBV5-6 and TRBJ1-1; 7 positions match TRBD1. Germline-derived CDR1 and CDR2 are SGHDT and YYEEEE. The CDR3 covers 13 residues. V was clipped by 3 bases and J by 3 bases; unmatched bases: 2. The CDR3 is CASSWDRDTEAFF. The CDR3 region has the DNA TGTGCCAGCAGCTGGGACAGAGACACTGAAGCTTTCTTT.

J is TRBJ2-5 and V is TRBV7-8; no clear D gene. Germline V gene data show CDR1 as SGHVS and CDR2 as FQNEAQ. The CDR3 covers 14 residues. V shed 5 bases and J shed 4 bases, with 14 bases lying between them. In DNA form, the CDR3 reads TGTGCCAGCAGCCCAGACTTCTATCGAGAGACCCAGTACTTC. This gives the protein CASSPDFYRETQYF.

This clone appeared a few times. The chain uses TRBV7-8 and TRBJ2-7; D may be TRBD2 (7 bases). This CDR3 is 16 amino acids long. V was clipped by 0 bases and J by 6 bases, with 18 bases between them. CDR1 is SGHVS, CDR2 FQNEAQ, per germline. DNA of the CDR3: TGTGCCAGCAGCTTAGCCGGCCGGACGGGGGGCGGCGAGCAGTACTTC. Protein product: CASSLAGRTGGGEQYF.

CDR3 amino acids: CASSNRGGDRGRNTIYF. In DNA form, the CDR3 reads TGTGCCAGCAGTAACAGGGGGGGGGACAGGGGGCGAAACACCATATATTTT. This rearrangement joins TRBV28 to TRBJ1-3; 12 positions agree with TRBD1. Germline-derived CDR1 and CDR2 are MDHEN and SYDVKM. This CDR3 region has 17 residues. The junction had 10 bases not matched to a gene; V was cut back by 5 bases and J by 5 bases.

The chain links TRBV19 to TRBJ1-1; unclear D gene. The CDR3 runs to 15 residues. CDR1 and CDR2 (germline): LNHDA, SQIVND (reference sequence). V gave up 5 bases and J gave up 3 bases, with 16 bases separating them. CDR3 nucleotides: TGTGCCAGTAGTTTCCTTGCGATGTCGGACACTGAAGCTTTCTTT. This codes for CASSFLAMSDTEAFF.

The V gene is TRBV15, the J gene TRBJ2-1; maybe TRBD2 (6 bases). Trimming cost V 1 base and J 10 bases, with 14 bases left between them. The V gene's germline CDR1 is LNHNV and CDR2 YYDKDF (reference sequence). The CDR3 extends over 14 amino acids. The CDR3 loop is CATSRGTGVGEQFF. The CDR3 DNA sequence: TGTGCCACCAGCAGAGGAACGGGGGTTGGGGAGCAGTTCTTC.

This clone was observed a handful of times. The gene calls are TRBV7-9 and TRBJ1-1; a possible D gene is TRBD1 (6 bases). CDR3 length: 13 residues. Trimming shortened V by 4 bases and J by 5 bases, and 11 bases separated the two germline ends. CDR1 SEHNR and CDR2 FQNEAQ come from the germline V gene (reference sequence). As DNA, the CDR3 is TGTGCCAGCAGCTCACAGGGAACTACTGAAGCTTTCTTT. Protein sequence: CASSSQGTTEAFF.

This chain links TRBV6-6 with TRBJ2-7, with TRBD1 matching over 9 bases. CDR3 length equals 14 residues. Trimming removed 6 bases from V and 2 bases from J; junction bases left unmatched: 5. CDR1 and CDR2 from the germline V gene are MNHNY and SVGAGI (reference sequence). CDR3 in amino acids: CASSAGTGTYEQYF. DNA of the CDR3: TGTGCCAGCAGCGCCGGGACAGGGACCTACGAGCAGTACTTC.

In this sample, this clone turned up once. This rearrangement joins TRBV10-3 to TRBJ1-4, with 8 positions matching TRBD1. Germline CDR1 and CDR2: ENHRY and SYGVKD. This CDR3 is 14 amino acids long. V lost 6 bases to trimming and J lost 7 bases; unmatched junction nucleotides: 7. The CDR3 region has the DNA TGTGCCATCAGCCCAAACAGGGGGAGTGAAAAACTGTTTTTT. Amino acids: CAISPNRGSEKLFF.

V usage is TRBV7-6 and J usage is TRBJ2-3; 8 nucleotides agree with TRBD2. The V gene end was trimmed by 1 base and the J gene end by 1 base; junction bases not matched to a gene: 4. The CDR3 is 16 residues long. The germline gives CDR1 SGHVS, CDR2 FNYEAQ. CDR3 region: CASSLGRRGGTDTQYF. The CDR3, as DNA: TGTGCCAGCAGCTTAGGGAGGCGGGGGGGCACAGATACGCAGTATTTT.

Written as DNA, the CDR3 is TGTGCCAGCAGCTTATGGTGGACGGGGGGAAGCTCCTACAATGAGCAGTTCTTC. Amino acids: CASSLWWTGGSSYNEQFF. V and J are TRBV7-9 and TRBJ2-1; the match to TRBD2 covers 7 bases. The V and J ends lost 2 bases and 0 bases, in that order; junction bases with no gene match: 10. The CDR3 runs 18 residues. Germline CDR1 SEHNR, CDR2 FQNEAQ (reference sequence).

This clone was observed once. The chain recombines TRBV7-9 with TRBJ2-5, with D possibly being TRBD1 (5 bases). Germline values: CDR1 SEHNR, CDR2 FQNEAQ (reference sequence). The CDR3 runs 13 residues. Trimming cost V 5 bases and J 1 base, with 8 bases left between them. The CDR3 here is CASSPGSQETQYF. DNA for the CDR3: TGTGCCAGCAGCCCAGGGTCCCAAGAGACCCAGTACTTC.

The chain combines TRBV2 with TRBJ1-6; D is unresolved. Trimming shortened V by 4 bases and J by 5 bases, and 9 bases separated the two germline ends. CDR1 SNHLY and CDR2 FYNNEI come from the germline V gene. The CDR3 sequence is 14 residues long. The CDR3 region is CASSASLNNSPLHF. The DNA of the CDR3 is TGTGCCAGCAGTGCTAGTTTAAATAATTCACCCCTCCACTTT.

The gene calls are TRBV5-1 and TRBJ1-2; 7 nucleotides agree with TRBD1. Germline assignment: CDR1 SGHRS and CDR2 YFSETQ. The length of the CDR3 is 16 residues. V dropped 2 bases and J dropped 2; count of bases not matched to a gene: 9. The CDR3 coding sequence is TGCGCCAGCAGCTTAAAGCCAGACAGGGTGAACTATGGCTACACCTTC. This sequence encodes CASSLKPDRVNYGYTF.

The chain joins TRBV10-3 to TRBJ1-5; D is uncertain. CDR1 ENHRY and CDR2 SYGVKD come from the germline V gene. V was clipped by 6 bases and J by 4 bases, with 10 bases between them. The CDR3 has 13 residues. CDR3 in DNA: TGTGCCATCAGCGACCGGGGAAATCAGCCCCAGCATTTT. Amino acid sequence: CAISDRGNQPQHF.

The chain links TRBV4-3 to TRBJ2-2; tentatively, D is TRBD1 (5 bases). CDR1 LGHNA and CDR2 YSLEER come from the germline V gene. The CDR3 loop spans 15 amino acids. Trimming stripped 3 bases from V and 2 bases from J, with 10 bases between. CDR3 loop: CASSHTDRNTGELFF. The CDR3 DNA reads TGCGCCAGCAGCCATACAGACAGAAACACCGGGGAGCTGTTTTTT.

CDR3 region: CASSLVSTGVWHEQYF. The CDR3 coding sequence is TGCGCCAGCAGCTTGGTTTCGACAGGGGTTTGGCACGAGCAGTACTTC. The genes are TRBV5-1 and TRBJ2-7; 8 bases are a match to TRBD1. CDR1 is SGHRS, CDR2 YFSETQ, per germline. CDR3 length: 16 amino acids. The trim removed 0 bases at V and 5 bases at J, leaving 10 bases unmatched.

The chain couples TRBV29-1 to TRBJ1-2; 7 bases match TRBD1. Germline assignment: CDR1 SQVTM and CDR2 ANQGSEA. This CDR3 spans 15 amino acids. The trim removed 1 base at V and 5 bases at J, leaving 10 bases unmatched. The CDR3 region has the DNA TGCAGCGTTGAAGGCGACAGGGAGAGTACGTATGGCTACACCTTC. Protein sequence: CSVEGDRESTYGYTF.

In nucleotides, the CDR3 is TGTGCCACCAGCAGAGGTTGGGGGGGGGACAATCAGCCCCAGCATTTT. This sequence encodes CATSRGWGGDNQPQHF. The chain employs TRBV15 and TRBJ1-5; D perhaps matches TRBD1 (5 bases). Germline V CDR1 and CDR2: LNHNV, YYDKDF (reference sequence). The V gene lost 1 base and the J gene lost 3 bases, with 13 bases spanning the gap. The CDR3 loop spans 16 amino acids.

At least ten counts were recorded for this clone. The chain uses TRBV6-4 and TRBJ2-1; 9 bases are shared with TRBD2. Unmatched junction bases numbered 3, after V lost 3 bases and J lost 3 bases. Germline CDR1 reads MRHNA; CDR2 reads SNTAGT. The CDR3 is made up of 15 amino acids. The CDR3 nucleotides are TGTGCCAGCAGTGAGTCTAGCGGGAACTACAATGAGCAGTTCTTC. It yields the protein CASSESSGNYNEQFF.

This chain links TRBV19 with TRBJ1-5; D unresolved. The CDR3 has 13 residues. Trimming pared 3 bases from V and 4 bases from J, leaving 7 bases between. The germline CDR1 and CDR2 sequences are LNHDA and SQIVND (reference sequence). CDR3 residues: CASSISGNQPQHF. In DNA, the CDR3 is TGTGCCAGTAGTATCTCGGGGAATCAGCCCCAGCATTTT. The variable domain in full, completed from reference TRBV19 and TRBJ1-5, reads DGGITQSPKYLFRKEGQNVTLSCEQNLNHDAMYWYRQDPGQGLRLIYYSQIVNDFQKGDIAEGYSVSREKKESFPLTVTSAQKNPTAFYLCASSISGNQPQHFGDGTRLSIL.

The chain employs TRBV5-4 and TRBJ1-1, with 7 bases identical to TRBD1. The trim removed 1 base at V and 5 bases at J, leaving 5 bases unmatched. The CDR3 has 14 amino acids. The germline V gene encodes CDR1 SGHNT and CDR2 YYREEE (reference sequence). DNA of the CDR3: TGTGCCAGCAGCTTGCCGGGACAGACTACTGAAGCTTTCTTT. Protein product: CASSLPGQTTEAFF.

This clone was recorded a few times. The same CDR3 can be traced to other DNA sequences in this sample. V usage is TRBV7-2 and J usage is TRBJ2-1, with TRBD1 matching over 9 bases. Trimming cost V 4 bases and J 1 base; bases outside gene matches: 2. The CDR3 is 15 amino acids. Germline loops: CDR1 SGHTA, CDR2 FQGNSA. The CDR3 loop reads CASSSGTGSYNEQFF. The CDR3 bases are TGTGCCAGCAGCTCAGGGACAGGGTCCTACAATGAGCAGTTCTTC.

The chain recombines TRBV5-1 with TRBJ2-2; tentative D call: TRBD2 (6 bases). The CDR3 is 14 amino acids. The germline V and J ends were trimmed by 3 bases and 5 bases, with 11 bases remaining between them. Per germline, CDR1 SGHRS and CDR2 YFSETQ. CDR3 loop: CASSWGDGTGELFF. The CDR3 DNA follows: TGCGCCAGCAGCTGGGGGGATGGGACCGGGGAGCTGTTTTTT.

The chain couples TRBV9 to TRBJ2-5; no clear D. V was pared by 0 bases and J by 1 base, with 7 bases between. Germline V gene sequence: CDR1 SGDLS, CDR2 YYNGEE. The CDR3 is 14 amino acids. The DNA of the CDR3 is TGTGCCAGCAGCGTAGCCCCGTCCCAAGAGACCCAGTACTTC. The encoded protein is CASSVAPSQETQYF.

This clone was seen more than once but under ten times. The chain recombines TRBV27 with TRBJ1-1; the D gene is possibly TRBD1 (5 bases). Germline-derived CDR1 and CDR2 are MNHEY and SMNVEV (reference sequence). The germline V and J ends were trimmed by 0 bases and 5 bases, with 10 bases remaining between them. This CDR3 contains 14 residues. This chain's CDR3 is CASSLSGQGTEAFF. The CDR3 nucleotides read TGTGCCAGCAGTTTATCGGGGCAGGGTACTGAAGCTTTCTTT.

The chain has TRBV2 and TRBJ1-5, with 7 bases fitting TRBD1. J gave up 6 bases and V 2 bases, and 10 bases lay outside the gene matches. The CDR3 loop spans 16 amino acids. Germline V gene sequence: CDR1 SNHLY, CDR2 FYNNEI. The CDR3 here is CASSESRGGFGQPQHF. The CDR3 bases are TGTGCCAGCAGTGAATCGCGAGGGGGCTTCGGTCAGCCCCAGCATTTT.

The chain combines TRBV5-1 with TRBJ2-5, with 8 positions matching TRBD2. CDR1 SGHRS and CDR2 YFSETQ come from the germline V gene. The length of the CDR3 is 17 residues. V was clipped by 3 bases and J by 5 bases; unmatched bases: 15. The CDR3: CASSYLGLATYPETQYF. CDR3 coding DNA: TGCGCCAGCAGCTACCTAGGACTAGCCACCTACCCGGAGACCCAGTACTTC.